The clone carrying this T cell receptor (beta chain) was recorded a few times. Its antigen is unknown. This sample was included in a study of CD4 T cells in relation to SARS-CoV-2 and coronaviruses. Across the whole study: Crossreactive spike epitopes shared across donors were mapped to their HLA restriction.

The data were produced by immunoSEQ multiplex PCR, yet TCRdb's version contains in-frame clones alone and is incomplete. Counted here are 20,000 or so clones, 76% occurring once; the ten biggest clones make up approximately 29%. Unexposed donor CD4+ T cells date from about 2011-2018, before the COVID-19 pandemic. CD4+ T cells were isolated from the cells after 10 days of culture. Testing used SARS-CoV-2 S/N and four cold-coronavirus spikes on unexposed-donor CD4+ T cells, cells permitting. Trimming shortened V by 4 bases and J by 3 bases, and 13 bases separated the two germline ends. Germline V gives CDR1 SGDLS, CDR2 YYNGEE. This CDR3 region has 15 residues.

The sequence was collected from a human donor in good health. Sequencing was done on a sample of CD4+ T cells from PBMCs, cultured in vitro. The chain couples TRBV9 to TRBJ2-2, with no clear D. The CDR3 nucleotides read TGTGCCAGCAGCATTGACCCGCGCCACACCGGGGAGCTGTTTTTT. As protein: CASSIDPRHTGELFF.